This section outlines one T cell receptor (beta chain) sequence together with its context. The record originates from a study of response to subunit inactivated influenza vaccine. TCRdb passed the RT-PCR reads through MiXCR, listing each CDR3 protein once. The profile shows under 200,000 distinct CDR3 sequences, around 12% of them singletons. This CDR3 is built from 14 residues. V shed 6 bases and J 10 bases; nucleotides not matched to a gene: 5. This same sample was also part of a study on T cells expressing NK-cell markers. As that study records: 5'RACE template switching with UMIs produced the TCR beta cDNA. It was from sorted CD3+CD56+NKG2C+, CD3+CD56+NKG2C- and CD3+CD56-NKG2C+ T cells that TCR beta repertoires came. These clonotypes, the leaders elsewhere, also led the CD3+CD56-NKG2C+ fraction in four donors.

The sequencing here drew on CD8+ T cells sorted from PBMCs, taken 12 days after vaccination. V gene TRBV12-3 or TRBV12-4 combines with J gene TRBJ2-1; 14 bases are shared with TRBD2. The source is a man aged 50-59 years who received an inactivated influenza vaccine. CDR3 nucleotide sequence: TGTGCCAGCAGGAGACTAGCGGGGGGGCTGGAGCAGTTCTTC. Translation: CASRRLAGGLEQFF.